This T cell receptor (beta chain) was sequenced in a study of T cells after yellow fever vaccination. In its sample, this clonotype was seen a few times. Deletions cut 6 bases from V and 8 bases from J, with 10 bases between. This CDR3 has 12 residues. Germline values: CDR1 MNHNY, CDR2 SVGAGI (reference sequence). TCRdb ran MiXCR on the 5' RACE reads and lists one entry per CDR3 protein. The table shows 70,000 or so distinct CDR3 sequences, with 7.3% occurring only once. The origin of this receptor is a man between 18 and 35 years old who received the YFV17D yellow fever vaccine. This chain joins TRBV6-6 and TRBJ2-2; TRBD2 might be the D (5 bases). The source was CD8+ T cells sorted from PBMCs, collected 10 to 11 days after the first yellow fever vaccination. CDR3 residues: CASSGVRGELFF. The CDR3 DNA reads TGTGCCAGCAGCGGGGTTCGTGGGGAGCTGTTTTTT.